These 9 T cell receptor beta chains came from one sample sequenced in a study of blood T cell repertoires in COVID-19. Here immunoSEQ multiplex PCR was the method, and the copy in TCRdb shows in-frame clones only, minus some. There are 200,000 to 250,000 clones in the sample; 84% occur only once, and around 18% lies in the top ten. Sample: peripheral blood. The receptors derive from an elderly woman with active or convalescent COVID-19.

With respect to this clone: The same CDR3 can be traced to other DNA sequences in this sample. This chain connects TRBV5-1 to TRBJ1-1, with D perhaps matching TRBD1 (6 bases). Germline V gene sequence: CDR1 SGHRS, CDR2 YFSETQ. Trimming took 3 bases from V and 1 from J, leaving 10 bases between them. This CDR3 spans 14 amino acids. Written as DNA, the CDR3 is TGCGCCAGCAGCTCACAAGGGGGGAACACTGAAGCTTTCTTT. This gives the protein CASSSQGGNTEAFF.

This clone has a single count. V and J are TRBV2 and TRBJ2-1, with 10 bases lining up with TRBD2. CDR1 SNHLY and CDR2 FYNNEI come from the germline V gene. J gave up 5 bases and V 5 bases, and 3 bases lay outside the gene matches. The CDR3 loop spans 14 amino acids. In DNA, the CDR3 is TGTGCCAGCAGTTCTCTAGCGGGGGACAATGAGCAGTTCTTC. This translates into CASSSLAGDNEQFF.

The chain employs TRBV18 and TRBJ2-7; D uncertain. The germline V gene has CDR1 KGHSH and CDR2 LQKENI. The CDR3 is made up of 15 amino acids. The V gene lost 3 bases and the J gene lost 0 bases, with 12 bases spanning the gap. The CDR3 here is CASSPSGSSSYEQYF. The CDR3 bases are TGTGCCAGCTCACCTTCCGGGTCCAGCTCCTACGAGCAGTACTTC.

On this clone itself: Different DNA sequences within this sample yield the same CDR3. This chain joins TRBV18 and TRBJ1-5; 9 nucleotides match TRBD1. V was pared by 6 bases and J by 2 bases, with 5 bases of the junction left unmatched. The CDR3 is 15 amino acids. Germline CDR1 KGHSH, CDR2 LQKENI. The CDR3 DNA reads as TGTGCCAGCTCTCCGGACAGGGGCGGCAATCAGCCCCAGCATTTT. This encodes CASSPDRGGNQPQHF.

J is TRBJ1-2 and V is TRBV12-5; possible D gene TRBD1, 6 bases. Germline values: CDR1 LGHNT, CDR2 FRNRAP. The CDR3 is made up of 12 amino acids. The germline V and J ends were trimmed by 5 bases and 5 bases, with 9 bases remaining between them. CDR3 loop: CASGLTGYGYTF. Written as DNA, the CDR3 is TGTGCTAGTGGTCTTACAGGGTATGGCTACACCTTC.

The chain employs TRBV4-1 and TRBJ2-7; 9 nucleotides match TRBD1. The germline V gene has CDR1 MGHRA and CDR2 YSYEKL. V shed 3 bases, J shed 1 base, and the junction held 4 bases outside the gene matches. CDR3 length: 15 amino acids. The CDR3 protein is CASSHPGQGSYEQYF. In nucleotides, the CDR3 is TGCGCCAGCAGCCACCCGGGACAGGGATCCTACGAGCAGTACTTC.

This chain joins TRBV11-2 and TRBJ1-3, with D uncertain. With 5 bases removed from V and 4 bases from J, the gap between germline ends came to 6 bases. Per germline, CDR1 SGHAT and CDR2 FQNNGV. The CDR3 is 12 amino acids. The CDR3 sequence is CASSPSGNTIYF. In DNA form, the CDR3 reads TGTGCCAGCAGCCCCTCGGGAAACACCATATATTTT.

The chain employs TRBV4-1 and TRBJ2-7; weak D call: TRBD2 (6 bases). CDR1 is MGHRA, CDR2 YSYEKL, per germline. V was pared by 0 bases and J by 1 base, with 10 bases between. CDR3 length equals 15 residues. The CDR3, as DNA: TGCGCCAGCAGCCAAGAAGCTAGCGCGTCCTACGAGCAGTACTTC. Residues: CASSQEASASYEQYF.

The chain recombines TRBV19 with TRBJ2-6; D gene uncertain. V lost 6 bases and J lost 4, with 7 bases in between. CDR3 length equals 13 residues. Germline V gene data show CDR1 as LNHDA and CDR2 as SQIVND (reference sequence). CDR3 nucleotides: TGTGCCAGTAGGACCGGGGGGGCCAACGTCCTGACTTTC. Its protein is CASRTGGANVLTF.